What follows is one T cell receptor beta chain and its context. This table comes from immunoSEQ multiplex PCR, and its TCRdb copy is limited to in-frame clones, with some not included. The table shows approximately 49,000 clones, with around 84% occurring only once. This specimen comes from a study of blood T cell repertoires in COVID-19. This CDR3 region has 15 residues. Trimming took 0 bases from V and 5 from J, leaving 11 bases between them. Germline loops: CDR1 SGHAT, CDR2 FQNNGV. Sample: peripheral blood. The gene calls are TRBV11-2 and TRBJ2-4; D gene ambiguous. The sequence derives from a man in his fifties with acute or convalescent COVID-19. The CDR3 sequence: CASSLEGDSQNIQYF. The CDR3, as DNA: TGTGCCAGCAGCTTAGAAGGAGACTCCCAAAACATTCAGTACTTC.